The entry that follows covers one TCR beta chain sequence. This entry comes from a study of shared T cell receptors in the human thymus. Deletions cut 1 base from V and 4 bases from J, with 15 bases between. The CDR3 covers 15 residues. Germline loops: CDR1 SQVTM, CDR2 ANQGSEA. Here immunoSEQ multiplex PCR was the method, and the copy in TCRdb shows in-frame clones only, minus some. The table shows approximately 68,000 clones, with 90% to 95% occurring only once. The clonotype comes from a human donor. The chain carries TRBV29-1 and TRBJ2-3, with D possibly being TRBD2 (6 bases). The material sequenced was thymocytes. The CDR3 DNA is TGCAGCGTTGAAGTCCCCCCAGGGAGGTCAGATACGCAGTATTTT. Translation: CSVEVPPGRSDTQYF.